Below are 16 T cell receptor beta chains sequenced from a single sample in a study of cytomegalovirus exposure and HLA in healthy donors. Amplification used 60 Vbeta primers and 13 Jbeta primers. Only in-frame clones appear in the TCRdb table, and some are missing; sequencing was by immunoSEQ multiplex PCR. This sample carries roughly 89,000 clones, approximately 69% of them seen once, and the ten largest clones take 20% to 25%. Material for sequencing was PBMCs. The receptors were gathered from a woman aged 45-60 years in good health and CMV-seropositive.

The rearrangement uses TRBV7-2 and TRBJ2-2; D not certain. This CDR3 comprises 14 residues. Trimming shortened V by 5 bases and J by 2 bases, and 9 bases separated the two germline ends. Germline CDR1 reads SGHTA; CDR2 reads FQGNSA. CDR3 DNA sequence: TGTGCCAGCAGCCAAGACTCTAACACCGGGGAGCTGTTTTTT. Translation: CASSQDSNTGELFF.

This chain connects TRBV5-6 to TRBJ2-2; unclear D gene. The CDR3 sequence is 17 residues long. Trimming left V 0 bases short and J 1 base short, with 13 bases between. Germline CDR1 reads SGHDT; CDR2 reads YYEEEE. CDR3 in amino acids: CASSLVRRHLNTGELFF. Written as DNA, the CDR3 is TGTGCCAGCAGCTTGGTTCGCCGACACCTGAACACCGGGGAGCTGTTTTTT. Full variable domain (outside the CDR3, taken from reference TRBV5-6 and TRBJ2-2): DAGVTQSPTHLIKTRGQQVTLRCSPKSGHDTVSWYQQALGQGPQFIFQYYEEEERQRGNFPDRFSGHQFPNYSSELNVNALLLGDSALYLCASSLVRRHLNTGELFFGEGSRLTVL.

The sample holds a few counts of this clone. The chain uses TRBV9 and TRBJ2-6, with TRBD2 matching over 7 bases. The CDR3 extends over 17 amino acids. J gave up 2 bases and V 8 bases, and 13 bases lay outside the gene matches. CDR1 is SGDLS and CDR2 is YYNGEE in the germline V gene. CDR3 region: CASLEGGEITGANVLTF. CDR3 DNA sequence: TGTGCCAGTCTCGAGGGAGGGGAGATTACTGGGGCCAACGTCCTGACTTTC. The full variable domain, completed using reference TRBV9 and TRBJ2-6, is DSGVTQTPKHLITATGQRVTLRCSPRSGDLSVYWYQQSLDQGLQFLIQYYNGEERAKGNILERFSAQQFPDLHSELNLSSLELGDSALYFCASLEGGEITGANVLTFGAGSRLTVL.

The chain uses TRBV5-6 and TRBJ1-4, with TRBD1 matching 8 bases. With V trimmed by 3 bases and J by 3 bases, 10 bases remained unmatched. Germline values: CDR1 SGHDT, CDR2 YYEEEE. The CDR3 has 17 residues. Here the CDR3 reads CASSWRTGNAANEKLFF. The CDR3 DNA follows: TGTGCCAGCAGCTGGAGGACAGGGAATGCTGCTAATGAAAAACTGTTTTTT. The entire variable domain, with the rest obtained from reference TRBV5-6 and TRBJ1-4, is as follows: DAGVTQSPTHLIKTRGQQVTLRCSPKSGHDTVSWYQQALGQGPQFIFQYYEEEERQRGNFPDRFSGHQFPNYSSELNVNALLLGDSALYLCASSWRTGNAANEKLFFGSGTQLSVL.

This chain joins TRBV11-2 and TRBJ2-1; 13 nucleotides agree with TRBD2. The germline gives CDR1 SGHAT, CDR2 FQNNGV. V dropped 3 bases and J dropped 7; count of bases not matched to a gene: 3. This CDR3 has 15 residues. CDR3 sequence (DNA): TGTGCCAGCAGCTTGACTAGCGGGGGGACTAATGAGCAGTTCTTC. It specifies CASSLTSGGTNEQFF. The entire variable domain, with the rest obtained from reference TRBV11-2 and TRBJ2-1, is as follows: EAGVAQSPRYKIIEKRQSVAFWCNPISGHATLYWYQQILGQGPKLLIQFQNNGVVDDSQLPKDRFSAERLKGVDSTLKIQPAKLEDSAVYLCASSLTSGGTNEQFFGPGTRLTVL.

The CDR3 DNA follows: TGTGCCAGCAGCCCCCCGGGGGGACAACTGAACACTGAAGCTTTCTTT. Protein sequence: CASSPPGGQLNTEAFF. The rearrangement joins TRBV28 to TRBJ1-1, with D perhaps matching TRBD1 (6 bases). Trimming took off 6 bases at V and 0 bases at J, with 17 bases between the two ends. In germline, CDR1 is MDHEN, CDR2 SYDVKM. This CDR3 comprises 16 residues.

This clone was seen a few times. This chain joins TRBV6-6 and TRBJ2-1, with 10 positions matching TRBD2. CDR1 MNHNY and CDR2 SVGAGI come from the germline V gene (reference sequence). V lost 6 bases and J lost 16; bases outside the gene matches: 9. This CDR3 comprises 12 residues. The chain's CDR3 is CASREQRGGQFF. The DNA for the CDR3 is TGTGCCAGCAGAGAACAGCGGGGGGGCCAATTCTTC.

J is TRBJ1-2 and V is TRBV5-6; D possibly corresponds to TRBD1 (6 bases). Trimming took 4 bases from V and 8 from J, leaving 12 bases between them. This CDR3 region has 12 residues. In germline, CDR1 is SGHDT, CDR2 YYEEEE. The CDR3 loop reads CASSPDRLGYTF. CDR3 DNA: TGTGCCAGCAGCCCTGACAGGCTGGGCTACACCTTC. The whole variable domain, filled in from reference TRBV5-6 and TRBJ1-2, reads DAGVTQSPTHLIKTRGQQVTLRCSPKSGHDTVSWYQQALGQGPQFIFQYYEEEERQRGNFPDRFSGHQFPNYSSELNVNALLLGDSALYLCASSPDRLGYTFGSGTRLTVV.

V usage is TRBV11-2 and J usage is TRBJ2-1; no firm D call. Germline V gene sequence: CDR1 SGHAT, CDR2 FQNNGV. V lost 3 bases to trimming and J lost 10 bases, with 7 bases between them. The CDR3 runs 11 residues. CDR3 amino acids: CASSLAPEQFF. The DNA for the CDR3 is TGTGCCAGCAGCTTGGCTCCGGAGCAGTTCTTC.

The gene calls are TRBV7-2 and TRBJ1-6, with a weak D call TRBD1 (6 bases). This CDR3 spans 17 amino acids. Germline V gene sequence: CDR1 SGHTA, CDR2 FQGNSA. V was shortened by 2 bases and J by 3 bases, with 14 bases between the two germline ends. The chain's CDR3 is CASSLKVEGGYNSPLHF. As DNA, the CDR3 is TGTGCCAGCAGCTTAAAGGTGGAAGGGGGCTATAATTCACCCCTCCACTTT.

The chain is built from TRBV7-9 and TRBJ2-2, with 7 bases aligning to TRBD1. Germline CDR1 SEHNR, CDR2 FQNEAQ (reference sequence). The ends lost 4 bases at V and 6 bases at J; junction bases unmatched: 8. CDR3 length: 15 amino acids. The CDR3 sequence is CASSSNRGAAGELFF. The CDR3 region has the DNA TGTGCCAGCAGCTCAAACAGGGGAGCGGCCGGGGAGCTGTTTTTT.

There are a few counts of this clone. The rearrangement joins TRBV5-5 to TRBJ1-4; the match to TRBD1 covers 7 bases. Looked up from germline, CDR1 is SGHKS and CDR2 is YYEKEE (reference sequence). After removal of 5 bases from V and 7 bases from J, the junction contained 11 bases not matched to a gene. CDR3 length equals 15 residues. The chain's CDR3 is CASSHTPQGGEKLFF. In nucleotides, the CDR3 is TGTGCCAGCAGTCACACTCCTCAGGGGGGTGAAAAACTGTTTTTT.

V gene TRBV28 combines with J gene TRBJ1-1, with D unresolved. Germline loops: CDR1 MDHEN, CDR2 SYDVKM. CDR3 size: 12 residues. V lost 5 bases and J lost 5, with 9 bases in between. CDR3 nucleotides: TGTGCCAGCAGTAGTACAGTTACTGAAGCTTTCTTT. Encoded protein: CASSSTVTEAFF. Based on the CDR3 plus reference TRBV28 and TRBJ1-1, the full variable domain is DVKVTQSSRYLVKRTGEKVFLECVQDMDHENMFWYRQDPGLGLRLIYFSYDVKMKEKGDIPEGYSVSREKKERFSLILESASTNQTSMYLCASSSTVTEAFFGQGTRLTVV.

V is TRBV11-2 and J is TRBJ1-6; the match to TRBD1 covers 9 bases. This CDR3 comprises 14 residues. V lost 5 bases, J lost 7 bases, and 3 bases stayed unmatched. Per germline, CDR1 SGHAT and CDR2 FQNNGV. The CDR3 sequence: CASSPDRGNSPLHF. CDR3 nucleotides: TGTGCCAGCAGCCCTGACAGGGGGAATTCACCCCTCCACTTT.

This chain joins TRBV15 and TRBJ1-6; the D is unclear. CDR3 size: 13 residues. Germline-derived CDR1 and CDR2 are LNHNV and YYDKDF (reference sequence). V lost 2 bases to trimming and J lost 10 bases, with 9 bases between them. The CDR3 bases are TGTGCCACCAGCAGAAGTGAGAACTCACCCCTCCACTTT. It specifies CATSRSENSPLHF.

This clone showed up just a few times. This chain links TRBV13 with TRBJ2-1, with 7 bases matching TRBD1. Germline-derived CDR1 and CDR2 are PRHDT and FYEKMQ (reference sequence). This CDR3 has 15 amino acids. V trimming: 4 bases; J trimming: 6 bases; junction bases outside the gene matches: 9. Here the CDR3 DNA reads TGTGCCAGCAGCTCGAGACAGGGTGAAATCAATGAGCAGTTCTTC. This encodes CASSSRQGEINEQFF. Combining the CDR3 with reference TRBV13 and TRBJ2-1 gives the whole variable domain AAGVIQSPRHLIKEKRETATLKCYPIPRHDTVYWYQQGPGQDPQFLISFYEKMQSDKGSIPDRFSAQQFSDYHSELNMSSLELGDSALYFCASSSRQGEINEQFFGPGTRLTVL.